Listed here are 2 T cell receptor beta chains from one sample, sequenced in a study of T cell responses to AZD1222 COVID-19 vaccine. TCRdb keeps only in-frame clones here, not all; method: immunoSEQ multiplex PCR. In the table there are about 84,000 clones, roughly nine tenths of which are singletons. The material was peripheral blood, obtained on day 0 of AZD1222 vaccination. The receptors derive from an adult in good health.

The chain has TRBV7-2 and TRBJ2-3, with D unresolved. The CDR3 is 15 amino acids. Germline V gene lookup returns CDR1 SGHTA and CDR2 FQGNSA. Trimming stripped 1 base from V and 0 bases from J, with 8 bases between. The chain's CDR3 is CASSLVGQSTDTQYF. CDR3 sequence (DNA): TGTGCCAGCAGCTTAGTCGGCCAAAGCACAGATACGCAGTATTTT.

The chain links TRBV4-1 to TRBJ2-3, with a possible D match to TRBD1 (5 bases). V was pared by 1 base and J by 6 bases, with 14 bases between. The germline CDR1 and CDR2 sequences are MGHRA and YSYEKL. This CDR3 has 15 amino acids. Written as DNA, the CDR3 is TGCGCCAGCAGCCAAGGGGGCTATTTAGTCGATACGCAGTATTTT. Translating gives CASSQGGYLVDTQYF.